This is a list of T cell receptor beta chains from one sample in a study of T cell clonotyping in hematopoietic cell transplantation. Method: immunoSEQ multiplex PCR; TCRdb's copy keeps in-frame clones and lacks some. Seen here are 7,500 to 8,500 clones, over 65% observed once, and the top ten hold roughly a fifth. The sequenced sample was peripheral blood mononuclear cells, obtained 100 days after allogeneic stem cell transplant. Receptors originate from a male patient aged 55 to 70 who had an allogeneic stem cell transplant from an unrelated donor, so the T cells may come from the graft donor. Some clones in this sample may be carry-over from other donors' samples. Both conserved end residues are part of each CDR3. A D gene is named only where the DNA matches it firmly. Size is omitted from some rows. Given values are once, few, many or a class for expanded clones.

.	13	.	TRBV5-1	TRBJ2-3	CASSLGFTDTQYF	TGCGCCAGCAGCTTGGGATTCACAGATACGCAGTATTTT
.	16	medium-sized	TRBV9	TRBJ2-5	CASSGWPSVSEETQYF	TGTGCCAGCAGCGGGTGGCCCTCGGTATCGGAGGAGACCCAGTACTTC
TRBD2	15	.	TRBV7-8	TRBJ2-5	CASSARLAGTETQYF	TGTGCCAGCAGCGCGCGACTAGCGGGCACCGAGACCCAGTACTTC
TRBD2	13	.	TRBV6-1	TRBJ2-1	CASTLAGGHEQFF	TGTGCCAGCACGCTAGCGGGAGGCCATGAGCAGTTCTTC
TRBD1	14	.	TRBV5-1	TRBJ1-2	CASSVRQGPDGYTF	TGCGCCAGCAGCGTGAGACAGGGGCCCGATGGCTACACCTTC
.	11	few	TRBV7-9	TRBJ2-3	CASSPADTQYF	TGTGCCAGCAGCCCGGCAGATACGCAGTATTTT
TRBD1	17	.	TRBV9	TRBJ2-2	CASSVPTGVPNTGELFF	TGTGCCAGCAGCGTCCCGACAGGGGTTCCGAACACCGGGGAGCTGTTTTTT
.	18	.	TRBV5-6	TRBJ2-2	CASSRQLGPYGVTGELFF	TGTGCCAGCAGCCGGCAGCTCGGGCCTTACGGGGTCACCGGGGAGCTGTTTTTT
TRBD1	15	few	TRBV7-2	TRBJ1-2	CASSLKQGFDYGYTF	TGTGCCAGCAGCTTAAAACAGGGGTTTGACTATGGCTACACCTTC
.	15	.	TRBV27	TRBJ1-2	CASSWEGDPRYGYTF	TGTGCCAGCAGTTGGGAGGGGGATCCTAGGTATGGCTACACCTTC
TRBD2	17	.	TRBV10-1	TRBJ2-1	CASSESIPGGGYNEQFF	TGCGCCAGCAGTGAGTCTATTCCGGGGGGAGGCTACAATGAGCAGTTCTTC
.	13	.	TRBV19	TRBJ1-1	CASSPTQNTEAFF	TGTGCCAGTAGCCCGACTCAGAACACTGAAGCTTTCTTT
.	14	.	TRBV9	TRBJ1-1	CASSVVGAVTEAFF	TGTGCCAGCAGCGTAGTTGGAGCCGTAACTGAAGCTTTCTTT
.	15	.	TRBV5-8	TRBJ2-3	CASRIGHGGTDTQYF	TGTGCCAGCAGGATAGGACACGGAGGCACAGATACGCAGTATTTT
.	14	.	TRBV6-1	TRBJ1-5	CASSTGASNQPQHF	TGTGCCAGCAGTACCGGGGCTAGCAATCAGCCCCAGCATTTT
TRBD1	17	once	TRBV11-2	TRBJ2-3	CASSLVDRGQYSDTQYF	TGTGCCAGCAGCTTAGTGGACAGGGGGCAATATAGCGATACGCAGTATTTT
TRBD2	17	.	TRBV4-1	TRBJ2-3	CASSRSLRGRVTDTQYF	TGCGCCAGCAGCCGAAGTCTCCGCGGGAGGGTCACAGATACGCAGTATTTT
TRBD1	15	.	TRBV9	TRBJ1-5	CASSVGQGNNQPQHF	TGTGCCAGCAGCGTAGGACAGGGCAACAATCAGCCCCAGCATTTT
.	15	once	TRBV6-1	TRBJ2-1	CASSDPAHSYNEQFF	TGTGCCAGCAGTGACCCGGCACATTCCTACAATGAGCAGTTCTTC
.	12	few	TRBV6-5	TRBJ1-2	CASSYTGTGYTF	TGTGCCAGCAGTTACACAGGGACTGGCTACACCTTC
TRBD1	16	medium-sized	TRBV7-9	TRBJ1-1	CASSLAAGTGVTEAFF	TGTGCCAGCAGCTTAGCTGCCGGGACAGGGGTTACTGAAGCTTTCTTT
TRBD1	17	.	TRBV14	TRBJ2-7	CASSQIVGTGALYEQYF	TGTGCCAGCAGCCAAATCGTCGGGACAGGGGCCCTATACGAGCAGTACTTC
TRBD1	15	medium-sized	TRBV5-1	TRBJ1-6	CASSLVAGGATPLHF	TGCGCCAGCAGCTTGGTCGCAGGGGGCGCGACACCCCTCCACTTT
.	12	.	TRBV19	TRBJ1-2	CASSILGGGYTF	TGTGCCAGTAGTATTTTGGGTGGAGGCTACACCTTC
.	15	.	TRBV11-2	TRBJ2-5	CASSLEAASQETQYF	TGTGCCAGCAGCTTAGAAGCGGCCTCCCAAGAGACCCAGTACTTC
TRBD2	15	medium-sized	TRBV11-1	TRBJ2-2	CASSSLAEHTGELFF	TGTGCCAGCAGCTCTCTAGCGGAGCACACCGGGGAGCTGTTTTTT
.	13	.	TRBV14	TRBJ1-4	CASSQDLDEKLFF	TGTGCCAGCAGCCAAGATTTGGATGAAAAACTGTTTTTT
.	12	.	TRBV2	TRBJ2-7	CASSESRGKQYF	TGTGCCAGCAGTGAATCCAGGGGCAAGCAGTACTTC
.	14	.	TRBV14	TRBJ1-1	CASSQQVMNTEAFF	TGTGCCAGCAGCCAACAGGTAATGAACACTGAAGCTTTCTTT
.	13	once	TRBV2	TRBJ2-5	CASSRDIEETQYF	TGTGCCAGCTCCCGAGATATAGAAGAGACCCAGTACTTC
.	15	.	TRBV5-4	TRBJ2-5	CASSWDGRRGETQYF	TGTGCCAGCAGCTGGGACGGGAGAAGGGGAGAGACCCAGTACTTC
TRBD1	13	.	TRBV19	TRBJ2-7	CATGTGVSYEQYF	TGTGCCACTGGGACAGGGGTTTCCTACGAGCAGTACTTC
.	20	.	TRBV21-1	TRBJ2-2	CASSKALSPPLAGGAGELFF	TGTGCCAGCAGCAAAGCGCTTTCCCCGCCACTAGCGGGGGGTGCCGGGGAGCTGTTTTTT
.	15	.	TRBV4-1	TRBJ2-2	CASSQEQRYLGELFF	TGCGCCAGCAGCCAAGAACAAAGGTACCTCGGGGAGCTGTTTTTT
TRBD1	12	.	TRBV25-1	TRBJ1-2	CASQQGAWGYTF	TGTGCCAGTCAACAGGGGGCGTGGGGCTACACCTTC
TRBD2	16	.	TRBV5-1	TRBJ2-3	CASSLFSNGRGDTQYF	TGCGCCAGCAGCTTGTTTTCCAACGGGAGGGGGGATACGCAGTATTTT
TRBD1	14	.	TRBV7-2	TRBJ2-7	CASSPKGGWNEQYF	TGTGCCAGCAGCCCAAAAGGGGGCTGGAACGAGCAGTACTTC
TRBD1	14	few	TRBV19	TRBJ1-5	CASSSGQGDQPQHF	TGTGCCAGTAGTAGTGGACAGGGGGATCAGCCCCAGCATTTT
.	17	.	TRBV27	TRBJ2-7	CASSLFAVRDISYEQYF	TGTGCCAGCAGTTTATTTGCGGTTCGGGACATCTCCTACGAGCAGTACTTC
TRBD1	15	.	TRBV6-1	TRBJ1-2	CASSERRTGVDGYTF	TGTGCCAGCAGTGAAAGGAGGACAGGGGTGGATGGCTACACCTTC
.	13	.	TRBV6-5	TRBJ1-1	CASSTTGYTEAFF	TGTGCCAGCAGTACTACAGGATACACTGAAGCTTTCTTT
.	11	.	TRBV30	TRBJ2-7	CAWSTGYEQYF	TGTGCCTGGAGTACGGGTTACGAGCAGTACTTC
.	15	.	TRBV7-9	TRBJ2-3	CASSLKWSGTDTQYF	TGTGCCAGCAGCTTAAAATGGTCAGGCACAGATACGCAGTATTTT
TRBD1	16	medium-sized	TRBV2	TRBJ2-7	CASSEEYTGGSYEQYF	TGTGCCAGCAGTGAAGAATACACAGGGGGGTCCTACGAGCAGTACTTC
.	14	.	TRBV7-9	TRBJ1-1	CASSSPTEGTEAFF	TGTGCCAGCAGCTCTCCTACGGAGGGCACTGAAGCTTTCTTT
.	17	.	TRBV30	TRBJ1-1	CAWSVYRTNTWMTAAFF	TGTGCCTGGAGTGTATACAGGACAAATACGTGGATGACTGCAGCTTTCTTT
.	12	.	TRBV6-5	TRBJ2-7	CASSPQSDEQYF	TGTGCCAGCAGTCCGCAATCAGACGAGCAGTACTTC
.	14	.	TRBV28	TRBJ1-1	CASSLYRENTEAFF	TGTGCCAGCAGTTTATACAGAGAAAACACTGAAGCTTTCTTT
.	18	few	TRBV9	TRBJ1-4	CASSVELGGEDLMKNCFF	.
.	10	.	TRBV20-1	TRBJ2-5	CSALGETQYF	TGCAGTGCTTTGGGGGAGACCCAGTACTTC
.	11	.	TRBV10-1	TRBJ2-3	CATWGLEAQYF	TGCGCCACTTGGGGTCTAGAGGCGCAGTATTTT
.	12	.	TRBV30	TRBJ1-2	CAWGGGTYGYTF	TGTGCCTGGGGGGGAGGGACCTATGGCTACACCTTC
TRBD1	14	.	TRBV10-3	TRBJ2-7	CAISVPGGPYEQYF	TGTGCCATCAGTGTGCCAGGGGGACCCTACGAGCAGTACTTC
.	12	.	TRBV9	TRBJ2-5	CASSANLETQYF	TGTGCCAGCAGCGCCAACCTGGAGACCCAGTACTTC